These T cell receptor beta chains were read from a single sample in a study of T cell repertoires in cytomegalovirus infection. One entry per CDR3 protein results from TCRdb running MiXCR on the reads. The sample lists some 600,000 distinct CDR3 sequences; less than 25% were seen once. Sequencing input: CD8+ T cells from PBMCs. These receptors all stem from a human donor in good health (CMV status not recorded). Some clones in this sample may be carry-over from other donors' samples. Both conserved end residues are part of each CDR3. The D gene is left open where the match is weak. For some rows the clone size is stated as once, few or many, or as a class when expanded; others skip it.

v_gene	abundance	d_gene	j_gene	CDR3nt	CDR3aa
TRBV5-1	few	TRBD1	TRBJ2-1	TGCGCCAGCAGCATCAGGGGGCCCTCCTACAATGAGCAGTTCTTC	CASSIRGPSYNEQFF
TRBV28	many	.	TRBJ2-5	TGTGCCTCCATTTCCTTGGCCTACCGGCAAGAGACCCAGTACTTC	CASISLAYRQETQYF
TRBV7-9	.	.	TRBJ1-1	TGTGCCAGCAGCGGTCTCAGGCAGGGGAACACTGAAGCTTTCTTT	CASSGLRQGNTEAFF
TRBV20-1	many	TRBD1	TRBJ1-2	TGCAGTGCTAGTACAGGGGGCGCGGTCTATGGCTACACCTTC	CSASTGGAVYGYTF
TRBV28	few	.	TRBJ2-5	TGTGCCAGCAGTTTAGAGGCAGGGCACCCTCAAGAGACCCAGTACTTC	CASSLEAGHPQETQYF
TRBV7-9	many	.	TRBJ2-5	TGTGCCAGCTCCATTGGCAGGGCCGTTTCGGAGACCCAGTACTTC	CASSIGRAVSETQYF
TRBV27	few	.	TRBJ2-3	TGTGCCAGCAGTTTTGTGGCAGTAACAGATACGCAGTATTTT	CASSFVAVTDTQYF
TRBV6-4	few	TRBD2	TRBJ2-1	TGTGCCAGCAGTTTAGCGGGGGGGGAAAGCTCCTACAATGAGCAGTTCTTC	CASSLAGGESSYNEQFF
TRBV7-2	many	.	TRBJ2-1	TGTGCCAGCAGCCCTTTCTTCTTC	CASSPFFF
TRBV27	.	TRBD1	TRBJ2-5	TGTGCCAGCAGTCCATACCTAAGGGGGCGCCAAGAGACCCAGTACTTC	CASSPYLRGRQETQYF
TRBV5-6	few	TRBD1	TRBJ2-3	TGTGCCAGCAGTCCGAGACAGGGTAGTACGAGCACAGATACGCAGTATTTT	CASSPRQGSTSTDTQYF
TRBV7-2	.	TRBD2	TRBJ2-7	TGTGCCAGCAGTTCCTTAGCGGGGGCGGACTTCTACGAGCAGTACTTC	CASSSLAGADFYEQYF
TRBV24-1	.	.	TRBJ2-1	TGTGCCACCAGTGATTTGGTGGGGGGAGACTACAATGAGCAGTTCTTC	CATSDLVGGDYNEQFF
TRBV6-8	.	TRBD1	TRBJ2-1	TGTGCCAGCAGTGTTCGACAGGGAGCTTACAATGAGCAGTTCTTC	CASSVRQGAYNEQFF
TRBV20-1	.	.	TRBJ1-2	TGCAGTGCTAGAGAGCTAGGGAACTATGGCTACACCTTC	CSARELGNYGYTF
TRBV7-9	few	TRBD1	TRBJ2-5	TGTGCCAGCAGCTTGCTTGACAGGGGAGAGACCCAGTACTTC	CASSLLDRGETQYF
TRBV28	.	TRBD2	TRBJ2-5	TGTGCCAGCAGTTTATGGCTAGCGGGGGCCCAAGAGACCCAGTACTTC	CASSLWLAGAQETQYF
TRBV20-1	.	TRBD2	TRBJ2-1	TGCAGTACTAGAGTGCGAAGCGGGGGGCGTTTCAACAATGAGCAGTTCTTC	CSTRVRSGGRFNNEQFF
TRBV7-9	.	.	TRBJ2-3	TGTGCCAGCAGCTTAGAGGAGGTCGGGTTTAGCACAGATACGCAGTATTTT	CASSLEEVGFSTDTQYF
TRBV7-6	many	.	TRBJ1-5	TGTGCCAGCAGTCCAGAGGAGTATCAGCCCCAGCATTTT	CASSPEEYQPQHF
TRBV20-1	.	TRBD2	TRBJ2-3	TGCAGTGCTCTGAGCTCCGGGACTACGGATAAGGAGGACCCGCAGTATTTT	CSALSSGTTDKEDPQYF
TRBV4-3	.	TRBD1	TRBJ1-1	TGCGCCAGCAGCGGACAGGAGGCCACTGAAGCTTTCTTT	CASSGQEATEAFF
TRBV28	.	.	TRBJ1-6	TGTACCAGCAGTTTATCGGGCCCTCGGGTCCACTTT	CTSSLSGPRVHF
TRBV5-5	.	.	TRBJ2-1	TGTGCCAGCAGCTTGTGGCCGGCAGGCAATGAGCAGTTCTTC	CASSLWPAGNEQFF
TRBV7-2	few	TRBD2	TRBJ2-1	TGTGCCAGCAGCGAAGCAAGCGGGGCCCATTCCAATGAGCAGTTCTTC	CASSEASGAHSNEQFF
TRBV7-8	few	TRBD2	TRBJ2-5	TGTGCCAGCAGCTTAGCCGGGGGGGGGCCCCAAGAGACCCAGTACTTC	CASSLAGGGPQETQYF
TRBV7-8	many	.	TRBJ1-1	TGTGCCAGCAGCTCAGGGGCTCGCGCTGGAGAAGCTTTCTTT	CASSSGARAGEAFF
TRBV28	many	.	TRBJ2-5	TGTGCCAGCAGTTTAGTCGGGGCCCGGCAGGGAGAGACCCAGTACTTC	CASSLVGARQGETQYF
TRBV18	.	.	TRBJ1-5	TGTGCCAGCTCACCACGAGGATTAGGGTCCTATGCCCTTAGCAATCAGCCCCAGCATTTT	CASSPRGLGSYALSNQPQHF
TRBV6-2/TRBV6-3	.	.	TRBJ2-3	TGTGCCAGCAGTTACTCTTGGGCGAGTCGCACAGATACGCAGTATTTT	CASSYSWASRTDTQYF
TRBV7-2	.	TRBD2	TRBJ2-5	TGTGCCAGCAGCTTAGCGGGGGGGGGGGGAGGCCCAACGAAAGAGACCCAGTACTTC	CASSLAGGGGGPTKETQYF
TRBV29-1	.	TRBD1	TRBJ2-2	TGCAGCGTTGAAGAGGACAGGGGGCGGACCGGGGAGCTGTTTTTT	CSVEEDRGRTGELFF
TRBV29-1	.	.	TRBJ2-2	TGCAGCGTTGACTGCAGCATGGACGGGGAGCTGTTTTTT	CSVDCSMDGELFF
TRBV28	many	TRBD1	TRBJ1-1	TGTGCCAGCAGTATCATACAGGGGTACACTGAAGCTTTCTTT	CASSIIQGYTEAFF
TRBV2	.	.	TRBJ1-1	TGTGCCAACAGTGGTTTGCGGGCTTTCTTT	CANSGLRAFF
TRBV7-9	many	.	TRBJ2-3	TGTGCCAGCAGCTTACCCCGGAAGGGACCCGGCGGGGATACGCAGTATTTT	CASSLPRKGPGGDTQYF
TRBV27	.	TRBD1	TRBJ1-4	TGTGCCAACAGTTTATCAGGACAGGGCGCTGAAAAACTGTTTTTT	CANSLSGQGAEKLFF
TRBV29-1	many	.	TRBJ2-3	TGCAGCGCGACAGTCTCAAATACGCAGTATTTT	CSATVSNTQYF
TRBV28	.	TRBD2	TRBJ2-3	TGTGCCAGCAGTCCCCCCCCTAGCGGGGGTGGACCGAATACGCAGTATTTT	CASSPPPSGGGPNTQYF
TRBV18	.	TRBD1	TRBJ1-5	TGTGCCAGCTCTCCAGCCCCTGGACAGGTCAATCAGCCCCAGCATTTT	CASSPAPGQVNQPQHF
TRBV7-9	many	TRBD2	TRBJ2-1	TGTGCCAGCAGCCCGGGACTAGTCAATGAGCAGTTCTTC	CASSPGLVNEQFF
TRBV7-2	many	.	TRBJ1-3	TGTGCCAGCAGCTTATTGTTCGGGGCCCTCGGAAACACCATATATTTT	CASSLLFGALGNTIYF
TRBV20-1	.	.	TRBJ1-5	TGCAGTGCTATAGAGCAGGCATCAAGTTATAGCAATCAGCCCCAGCATTTT	CSAIEQASSYSNQPQHF
TRBV4-1	.	TRBD1	TRBJ1-1	TGCGCCAGCAGCCTCAGGGTAACAGGGGGAGAGACTGAAGCTTTCTTT	CASSLRVTGGETEAFF
TRBV20-1	.	TRBD1	TRBJ1-2	TGCAGTGCTCTTCGGGACAGGGAACTAAATAACTATGGCTACACCTTC	CSALRDRELNNYGYTF
TRBV7-2	many	.	TRBJ2-2	TGTGCCAGCAGCTTACTCCCAAATACGGCCGGGGAGCTGTTTTTT	CASSLLPNTAGELFF
TRBV7-9	many	.	TRBJ2-7	TGTGCCAGCAGCTTTAAGGGGGGCTCCTACGAGCAGTACTTC	CASSFKGGSYEQYF
TRBV6-6	.	TRBD2	TRBJ2-3	TGTGCCAGCAGTTACCTTAGCGGGGAAGCAGATACGCAGTATTTT	CASSYLSGEADTQYF
TRBV11-2	many	.	TRBJ1-1	TGTGCCAGCAGACCCACAGGGAACACTGAAGCTTTCTTT	CASRPTGNTEAFF
TRBV12-3/TRBV12-4	.	TRBD2	TRBJ2-3	TGTGCCAGCAGTCGACCACTAGCGGGGGGGACAGATACGCAGTATTTT	CASSRPLAGGTDTQYF